This TCR beta chain was recorded in a study of shared clonotypes between healthy human individuals. Replicate PCRs from sorted subsets contained around 200 ng DNA, which is around 30,000 T cell genomes. The data were produced by immunoSEQ multiplex PCR, yet TCRdb's version contains in-frame clones alone and is incomplete. This sample has 950,000 to 1,100,000 clones; more than 60% occur once, and the top ten carry approximately 1.5%. Sequencing was done on a sample of memory CD4+ T cells sorted from blood. Subset noted: CD45RA-negative fraction. This TCR was recovered from a man between 18 and 35 years old in good health.

The DNA of the CDR3 is TGTGCCAGCAACCAAGGACAGGGGTACACAGATACGCAGTATTTT. Residues: CASNQGQGYTDTQYF. The chain uses TRBV6-6 and TRBJ2-3, with TRBD1 identical over 9 bases. Per germline, CDR1 MNHNY and CDR2 SVGAGI (reference sequence). V trimming: 7 bases; J trimming: 2 bases; junction bases outside the gene matches: 7. The CDR3 consists of 15 residues.